This T cell receptor (beta chain) was obtained from a study of cytomegalovirus exposure and HLA in healthy donors. The study's findings and limits: By a later analysis, the bulk of CMV-associated TCR beta chains appeared HLA-restricted.

It was with 60 Vbeta and 13 Jbeta primers that the PCR ran. Original data processing: Unique TCR beta chains totaled approximately 83 million in a later count, with approximately 11 million of them shared. Profiled with immunoSEQ multiplex PCR; TCRdb holds only in-frame clones, not every one. From that table come the V and J calls and clone size; the DNA was used to work out D and trimming. The sample totals about 130,000 clones. A word on this clone: Its antigen is still unknown.

V was clipped by 6 bases and J by 9 bases, with 16 bases between them. Germline V gene lookup returns CDR1 SGHRS and CDR2 YFSETQ. The CDR3 is 13 residues long. Material for sequencing was PBMCs. This TCR came from a man aged 18-30 years in good health and CMV-seronegative. The J gene is TRBJ2-1, the V gene TRBV5-1; D may be TRBD1 (5 bases). The CDR3 nucleotides read TGCGCCAGCAACCGTCAGGGTAGTGGTGAGCAGTTCTTC. Protein sequence: CASNRQGSGEQFF. The whole variable domain, filled in from reference TRBV5-1 and TRBJ2-1, reads KAGVTQTPRYLIKTRGQQVTLSCSPISGHRSVSWYQQTPGQGLQFLFEYFSETQRNKGNFPGRFSGRQFSNSRSEMNVSTLELGDSALYLCASNRQGSGEQFFGPGTRLTVL.